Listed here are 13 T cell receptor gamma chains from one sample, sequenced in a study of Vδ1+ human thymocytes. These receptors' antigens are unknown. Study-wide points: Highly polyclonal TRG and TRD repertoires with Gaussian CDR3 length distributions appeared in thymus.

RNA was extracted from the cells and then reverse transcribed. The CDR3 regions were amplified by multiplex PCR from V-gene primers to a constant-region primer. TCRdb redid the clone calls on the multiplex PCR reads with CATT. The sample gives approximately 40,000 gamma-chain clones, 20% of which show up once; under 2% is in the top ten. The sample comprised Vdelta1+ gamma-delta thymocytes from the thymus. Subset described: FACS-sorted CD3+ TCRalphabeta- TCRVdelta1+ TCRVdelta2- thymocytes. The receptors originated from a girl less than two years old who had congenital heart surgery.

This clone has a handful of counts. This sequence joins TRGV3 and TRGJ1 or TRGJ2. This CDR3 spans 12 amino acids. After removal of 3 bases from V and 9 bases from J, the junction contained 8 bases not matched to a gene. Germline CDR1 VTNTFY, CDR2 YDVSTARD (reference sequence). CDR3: CATWDGTAKKLF. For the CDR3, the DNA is TGTGCCACCTGGGACGGGACGGCTAAGAAACTCTTT.

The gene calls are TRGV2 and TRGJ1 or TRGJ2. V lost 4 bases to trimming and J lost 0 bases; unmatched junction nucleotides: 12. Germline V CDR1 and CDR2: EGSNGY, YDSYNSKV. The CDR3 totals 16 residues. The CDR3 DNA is TGTGCCACCTGGGATGGGACTCAAAAGAATTATTATAAGAAACTCTTT. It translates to CATWDGTQKNYYKKLF.

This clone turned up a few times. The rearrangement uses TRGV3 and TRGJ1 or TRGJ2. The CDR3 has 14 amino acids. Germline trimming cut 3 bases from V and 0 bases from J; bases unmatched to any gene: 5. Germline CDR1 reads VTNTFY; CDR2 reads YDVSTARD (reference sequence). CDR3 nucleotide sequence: TGTGCCACCTGGGACCTAATGAATTATTATAAGAAACTCTTT. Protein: CATWDLMNYYKKLF.

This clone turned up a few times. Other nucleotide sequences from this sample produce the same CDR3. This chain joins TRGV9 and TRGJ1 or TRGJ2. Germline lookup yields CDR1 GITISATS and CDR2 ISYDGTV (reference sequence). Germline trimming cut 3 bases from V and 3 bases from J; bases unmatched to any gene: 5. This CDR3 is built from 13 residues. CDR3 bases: TGTGCCTTGTGGGAGCCCCGTTATTATAAGAAACTCTTT. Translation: CALWEPRYYKKLF.

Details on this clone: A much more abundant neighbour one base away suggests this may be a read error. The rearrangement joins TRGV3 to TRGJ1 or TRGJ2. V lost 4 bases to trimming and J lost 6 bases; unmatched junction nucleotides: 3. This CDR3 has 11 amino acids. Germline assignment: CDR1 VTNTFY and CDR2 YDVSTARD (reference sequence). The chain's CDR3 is CATWEVYKKLF. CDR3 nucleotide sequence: TGTGCCACCTGGGAGGTTTATAAGAAACTCTTT.

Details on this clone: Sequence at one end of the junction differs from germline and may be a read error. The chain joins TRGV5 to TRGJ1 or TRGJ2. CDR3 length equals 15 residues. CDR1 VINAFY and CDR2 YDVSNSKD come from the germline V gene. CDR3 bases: TGTGCCACTTGGGACAGGCTGGGGGTGACGGATAAGAAACTCTTT. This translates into CATWDRLGVTDKKLF.

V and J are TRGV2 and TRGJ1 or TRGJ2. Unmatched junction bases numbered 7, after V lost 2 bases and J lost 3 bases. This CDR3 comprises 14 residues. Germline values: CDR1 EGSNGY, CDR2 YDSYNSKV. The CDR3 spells CATWDALPYYKKLF. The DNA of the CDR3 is TGTGCCACCTGGGACGCCCTACCTTATTATAAGAAACTCTTT.

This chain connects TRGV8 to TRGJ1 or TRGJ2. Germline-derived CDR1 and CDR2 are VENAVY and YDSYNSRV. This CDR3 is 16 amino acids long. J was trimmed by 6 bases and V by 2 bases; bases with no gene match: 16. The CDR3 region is CATWDTRSGHCYKKLF. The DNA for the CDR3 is TGTGCCACCTGGGATACTCGGTCAGGGCATTGTTATAAGAAACTCTTT.

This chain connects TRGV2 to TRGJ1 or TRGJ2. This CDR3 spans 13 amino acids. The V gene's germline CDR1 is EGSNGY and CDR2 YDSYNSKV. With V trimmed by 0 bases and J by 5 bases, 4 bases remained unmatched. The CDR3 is CATWDGTDYKKLF. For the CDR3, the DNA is TGTGCCACCTGGGACGGGACCGATTATAAGAAACTCTTT.

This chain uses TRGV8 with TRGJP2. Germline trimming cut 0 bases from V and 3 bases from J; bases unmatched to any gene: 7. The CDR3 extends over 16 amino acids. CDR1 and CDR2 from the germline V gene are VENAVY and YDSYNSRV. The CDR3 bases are TGTGCCACCTGGGATAGGCCAAGGGGTAGTGATTGGATCAAGACGTTT. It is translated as CATWDRPRGSDWIKTF.

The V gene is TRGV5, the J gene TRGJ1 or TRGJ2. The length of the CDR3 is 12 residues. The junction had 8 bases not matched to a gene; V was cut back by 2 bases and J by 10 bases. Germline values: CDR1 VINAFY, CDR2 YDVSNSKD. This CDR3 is CATWDKLHKKLF. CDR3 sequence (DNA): TGTGCCACCTGGGACAAGCTTCACAAGAAACTCTTT.

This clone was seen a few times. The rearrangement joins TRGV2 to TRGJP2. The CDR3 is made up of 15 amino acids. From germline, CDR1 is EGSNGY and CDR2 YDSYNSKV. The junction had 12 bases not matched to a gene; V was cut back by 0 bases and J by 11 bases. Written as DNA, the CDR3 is TGTGCCACCTGGGACGGGCCTAGAGGAGAATGGATCAAGACGTTT. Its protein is CATWDGPRGEWIKTF.

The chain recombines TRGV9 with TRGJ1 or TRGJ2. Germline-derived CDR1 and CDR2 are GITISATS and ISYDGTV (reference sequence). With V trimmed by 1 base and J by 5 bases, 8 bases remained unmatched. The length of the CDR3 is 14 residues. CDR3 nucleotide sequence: TGTGCCTTGTGGGAGGTCCTAGGGGATTATAAGAAACTCTTT. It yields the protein CALWEVLGDYKKLF.